The sequence of this TCR beta chain was determined in a study of control samples from healthy donors and cancer patients (dated by TCRdb to between 2020 and 2021). With respect to this clone: Its cognate antigen has yet to be identified. Base-call qualities are not available, and no considerably larger clone is one nucleotide away.

Libraries were made using the immunoSEQ multiplex PCR assay. TCRdb carries this immuneACCESS record with in-frame sequences only. Its versions omit some clonotypes, under half of them owing to an unresolved V gene in the studies checked, with the rest unexplained. The sample yields 100,000 to 120,000 clones; 85% to 90% were counted once. Of the sample, less than 4% falls within the top ten clones. The TCR was taken from a woman between 55 and 75 years old with lung cancer. The sequenced sample was PBMCs.

The CDR3 has the sequence CASSLGNTNEKLFF. DNA sequence: TGCGCCAGCAGCTTGGGAAATACTAATGAAAAACTGTTTTTT. The chain employs TRBV5-1 and TRBJ1-4, with the D gene too uncertain to name. Based on the germline V gene, the CDR1 and CDR2 sequences are SGHRS and YFSETQ. The trim is 0 bases for V and 2 bases for J, with a gap of 5 bases between the germline ends. The CDR3, from cysteine to phenylalanine, totals 14 residues. Left in the record is the CDR3 DNA by itself, 42 bases read in frame from the first base.